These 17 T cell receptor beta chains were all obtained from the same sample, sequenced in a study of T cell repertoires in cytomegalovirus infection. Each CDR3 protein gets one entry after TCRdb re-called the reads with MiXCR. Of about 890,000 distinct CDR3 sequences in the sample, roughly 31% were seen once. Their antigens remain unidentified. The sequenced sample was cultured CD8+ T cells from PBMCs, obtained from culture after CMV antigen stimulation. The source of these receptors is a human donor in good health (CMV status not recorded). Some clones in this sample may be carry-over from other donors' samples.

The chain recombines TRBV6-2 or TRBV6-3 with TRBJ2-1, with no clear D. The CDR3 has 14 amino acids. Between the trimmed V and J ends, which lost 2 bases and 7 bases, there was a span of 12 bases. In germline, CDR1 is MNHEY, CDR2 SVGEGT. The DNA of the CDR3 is TGTGCCAGCAGTTACGCTGCGCTGTGGAATGAGCAGTTCTTC. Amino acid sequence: CASSYAALWNEQFF.

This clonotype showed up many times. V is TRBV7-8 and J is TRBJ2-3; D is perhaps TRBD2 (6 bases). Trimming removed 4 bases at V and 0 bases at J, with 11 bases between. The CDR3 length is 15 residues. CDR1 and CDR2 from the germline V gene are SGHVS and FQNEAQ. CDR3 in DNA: TGTGCCAGCAGCTGGGGGGTTGCTAGCACAGATACGCAGTATTTT. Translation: CASSWGVASTDTQYF. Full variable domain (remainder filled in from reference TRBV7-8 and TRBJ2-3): GAGVSQSPRYKVAKRGQDVALRCDPISGHVSLFWYQQALGQGPEFLTYFQNEAQLDKSGLPSDRFFAERPEGSVSTLKIQRTQQEDSAVYLCASSWGVASTDTQYFGPGTRLTVL.

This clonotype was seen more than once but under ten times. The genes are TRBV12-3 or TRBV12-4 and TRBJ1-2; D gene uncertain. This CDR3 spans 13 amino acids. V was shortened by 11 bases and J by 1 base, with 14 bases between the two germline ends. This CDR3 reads CAVPSLINYGYTF. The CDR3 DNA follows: TGTGCCGTCCCCTCATTGATTAACTATGGCTACACCTTC.

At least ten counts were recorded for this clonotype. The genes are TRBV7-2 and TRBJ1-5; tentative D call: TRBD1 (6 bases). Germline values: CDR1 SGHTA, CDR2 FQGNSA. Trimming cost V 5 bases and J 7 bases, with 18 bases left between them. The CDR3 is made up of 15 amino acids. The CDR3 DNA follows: TGTGCCAGCAGCACCAGGGGAGGTTTGGACCAGCCCCAGCATTTT. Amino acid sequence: CASSTRGGLDQPQHF.

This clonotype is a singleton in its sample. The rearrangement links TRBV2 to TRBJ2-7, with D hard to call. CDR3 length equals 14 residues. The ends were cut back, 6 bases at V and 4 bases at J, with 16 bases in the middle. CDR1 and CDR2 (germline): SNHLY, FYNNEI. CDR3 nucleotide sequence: TGTGCCAGCAGCGACCCACGTCAGAAGTACGAGCAGTACTTC. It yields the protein CASSDPRQKYEQYF.

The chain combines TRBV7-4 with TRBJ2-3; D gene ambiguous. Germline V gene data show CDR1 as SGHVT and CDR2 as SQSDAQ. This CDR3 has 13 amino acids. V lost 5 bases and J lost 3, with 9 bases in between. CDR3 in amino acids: CASSQISTDTQYF. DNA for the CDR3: TGTGCCAGCAGCCAAATATCAACAGATACGCAGTATTTT.

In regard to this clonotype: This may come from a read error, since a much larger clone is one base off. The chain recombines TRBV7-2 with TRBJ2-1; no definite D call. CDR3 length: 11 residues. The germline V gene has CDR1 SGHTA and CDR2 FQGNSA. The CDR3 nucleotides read TGTGCCAACAGCTTAGACCGTGAGCAGTTCTTC. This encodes CANSLDREQFF. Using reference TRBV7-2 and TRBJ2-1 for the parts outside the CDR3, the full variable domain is GAGVSQSPSNKVTEKGKDVELRCDPISGHTALYWYRQSLGQGLEFLIYFQGNSAPDKSGLPSDRFSAERTGGSVSTLTIQRTQQEDSAVYLCANSLDREQFFGPGTRLTVL.

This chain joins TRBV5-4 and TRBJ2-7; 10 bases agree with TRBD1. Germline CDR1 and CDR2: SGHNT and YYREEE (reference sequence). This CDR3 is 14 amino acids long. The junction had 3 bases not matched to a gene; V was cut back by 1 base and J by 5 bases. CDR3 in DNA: TGTGCCAGCAGCTTGTCGGGACAGGGGAACGAGCAGTACGTC. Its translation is CASSLSGQGNEQYV.

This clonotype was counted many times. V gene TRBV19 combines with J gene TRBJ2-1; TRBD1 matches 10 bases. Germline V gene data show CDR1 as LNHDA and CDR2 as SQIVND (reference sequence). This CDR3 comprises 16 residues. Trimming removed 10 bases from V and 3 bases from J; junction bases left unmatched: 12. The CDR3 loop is CATKGTGTGDYNEQFF. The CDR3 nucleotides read TGTGCCACTAAAGGAACCGGGACAGGGGACTACAATGAGCAGTTCTTC.

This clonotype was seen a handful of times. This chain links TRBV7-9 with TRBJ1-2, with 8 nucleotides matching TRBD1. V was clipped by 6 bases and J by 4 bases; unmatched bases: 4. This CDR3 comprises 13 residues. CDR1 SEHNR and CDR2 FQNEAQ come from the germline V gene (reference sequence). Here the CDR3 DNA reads TGTGCCAGCAGGAGACAGGGGTCCTATGGCTACACCTTC. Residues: CASRRQGSYGYTF.

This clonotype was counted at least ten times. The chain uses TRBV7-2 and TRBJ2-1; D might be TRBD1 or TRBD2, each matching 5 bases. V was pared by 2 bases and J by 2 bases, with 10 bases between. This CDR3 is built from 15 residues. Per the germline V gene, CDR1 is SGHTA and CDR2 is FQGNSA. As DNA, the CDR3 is TGTGCCAGCAGCTTACCGGGACGGACCTACAATGAGCAGTTCTTC. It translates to CASSLPGRTYNEQFF.

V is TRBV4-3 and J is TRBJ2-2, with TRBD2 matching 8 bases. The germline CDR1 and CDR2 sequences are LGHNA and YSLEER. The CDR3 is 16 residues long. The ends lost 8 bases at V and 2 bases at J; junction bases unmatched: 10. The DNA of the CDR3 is TGCGCCAGCTCCCCCCGGACTAGCTTTAACACCGGGGAGCTGTTTTTT. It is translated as CASSPRTSFNTGELFF.

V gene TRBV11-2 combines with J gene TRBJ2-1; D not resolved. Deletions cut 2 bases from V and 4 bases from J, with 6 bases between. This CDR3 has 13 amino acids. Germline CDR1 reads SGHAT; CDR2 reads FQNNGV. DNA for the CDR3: TGTGCCAGCAGCTTAAGGCAGTACAATGAGCAGTTCTTC. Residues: CASSLRQYNEQFF.

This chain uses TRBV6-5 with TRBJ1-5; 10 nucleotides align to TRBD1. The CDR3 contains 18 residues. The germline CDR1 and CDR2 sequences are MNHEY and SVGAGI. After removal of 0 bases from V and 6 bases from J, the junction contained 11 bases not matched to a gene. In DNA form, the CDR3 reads TGTGCCAGCAGTTACTCGGCTCCGGGGGACAGGGGCCCTCAGCCCCAGCATTTT. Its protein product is CASSYSAPGDRGPQPQHF.

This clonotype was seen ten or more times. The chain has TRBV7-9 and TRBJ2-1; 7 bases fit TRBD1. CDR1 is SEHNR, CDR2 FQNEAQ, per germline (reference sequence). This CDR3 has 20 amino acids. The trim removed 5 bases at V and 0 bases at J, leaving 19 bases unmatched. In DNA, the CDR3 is TGTGCCAGCAGCGGACAACCGGGACAGAGATACGTGAACTCCTACAATGAGCAGTTCTTC. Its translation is CASSGQPGQRYVNSYNEQFF.

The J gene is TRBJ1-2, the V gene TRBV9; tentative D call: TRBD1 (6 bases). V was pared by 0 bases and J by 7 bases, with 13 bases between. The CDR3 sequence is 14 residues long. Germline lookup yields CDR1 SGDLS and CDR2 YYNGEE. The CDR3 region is CASSVDKTGTGYTF. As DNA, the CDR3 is TGTGCCAGCAGCGTAGATAAAACAGGGACTGGCTACACCTTC.

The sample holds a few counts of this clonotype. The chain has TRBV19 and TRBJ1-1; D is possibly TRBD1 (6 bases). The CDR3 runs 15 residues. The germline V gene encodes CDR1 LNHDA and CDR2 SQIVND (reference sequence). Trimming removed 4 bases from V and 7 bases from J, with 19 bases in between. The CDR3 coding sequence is TGTGCCAGTAGTACCCGCCCAGGGGAAGAAAGTGAAGCTTTCTTT. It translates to CASSTRPGEESEAFF. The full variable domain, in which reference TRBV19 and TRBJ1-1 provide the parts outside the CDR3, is DGGITQSPKYLFRKEGQNVTLSCEQNLNHDAMYWYRQDPGQGLRLIYYSQIVNDFQKGDIAEGYSVSREKKESFPLTVTSAQKNPTAFYLCASSTRPGEESEAFFGQGTRLTVV.